The T cell receptor (beta chain) under discussion was sequenced for a study of blood T cell repertoires in COVID-19 (dated by TCRdb to between 2020 and 2021). In terms of the full investigation: Samples covering the acute and convalescent phases of COVID-19 were provided by collaborators in the United States, Italy and Spain. The material from the prospective study consisted of cDNA or gDNA derived from T cells, B-cell-depleted T cells, or PBMCs. The dataset comprised deeply sampled blood TCRbeta repertoires from subjects exposed to, actively infected with, or recovered from COVID-19. The repertoires were released in a freely available public database meant as a resource for research on the immune response to SARS-CoV-2. The samples were drawn from the first 160 participants of the ongoing ImmuneRACE study and from some 1,300 subjects provided by 6 global collaborators. Sample metadata almost always included a de-identified subject ID, COVID-19 status, age in years and sex. Where available, HLA class I and class II types were obtained from metadata supplied by the sample provider rather than from assay-based typing.

CDR1 and CDR2 are drawn from the germline V gene: LGHNT, FRNRAP. The CDR3 runs 15 residues from the cysteine to the phenylalanine. Only the CDR3 part of the read is kept: 45 bases, read in frame from the first base. V and J are trimmed by 5 bases and 4 bases, and the gene matches miss 7 bases of the junction. Collaborating institutions collected whole blood in K2EDTA tubes following their own protocols. Collaborator samples were shipped for TCRbeta analysis as frozen whole blood, isolated PBMCs, or DNA extracted from either sample type. What the study reported, not specific to this receptor: Clinical and demographic metadata were provided uncurated, with the amount varying by source and participant.

Comment on this clone: No cognate antigen has been identified for it. Per-nucleotide qualities are absent, and no much larger clonotype sits a single base away.

The immunoSEQ Assay, a bias-controlled multiplex PCR, was used to amplify TCRbeta CDR3 regions from genomic DNA. The paper's processing steps were these. Within the assay, amplification of reference gene primers was used to estimate how many nucleated cells each sample contained. To quantify the absolute abundance of each unique TCRbeta CDR3 rearrangement, sequence reads were collapsed and filtered. Productive Simpson clonality was computed per sample as the square root of Simpson's diversity index over productive rearrangements. TCRdb mirrors the immuneACCESS table, restricted to in-frame sequences. Some clones are absent from its copies; in checked studies, under half trace to an unresolved V gene, and the reason for the others is unknown. The D gene and trimming were derived from the DNA, and the V and J assignments and clone size from that table. The sample has more than 25,000 clones on record, less than 95% of them singletons. The ten most abundant clones make up more than 0.8% of the sample.

The receptor comes from an older man with active or convalescent COVID-19. The chain is assembled from TRBV12-5 and TRBJ2-5; TRBD1 aligns with 10 central bases. The material sequenced was peripheral blood. The sequenced DNA: TGTGCTAGTGGTGCCGAGACAGGGGGCGGAGAGACCCAGTACTTC. This encodes CASGAETGGGETQYF.